This entry lists 12 T cell receptor beta chains sequenced from one sample in a study of blood T cell repertoires in COVID-19. The method was immunoSEQ multiplex PCR; TCRdb's version includes in-frame clones alone and lacks a portion of them. The profile shows 200,000 to 250,000 clones, 90% of them singletons. Sample: PBMCs or T cells enriched from blood (not recorded which). The receptors were sampled from a man aged 30 to 39 who had been exposed to COVID-19.

The chain is built from TRBV12-3 or TRBV12-4 and TRBJ1-1, with TRBD1 matching 7 bases. The CDR3 consists of 12 residues. The V and J ends lost 6 bases and 7 bases, in that order; junction bases with no gene match: 5. The CDR3 loop is CASSRDRVEAFF. CDR3 coding DNA: TGTGCCAGCAGCAGAGACAGGGTTGAAGCTTTCTTT.

The CDR3 nucleotides read TGTGCCAGCAAGAGGGACAGGGATACTGAAGCTTTCTTT. Translation: CASKRDRDTEAFF. The genes are TRBV7-3 and TRBJ1-1; 9 nucleotides line up with TRBD1. With V trimmed by 7 bases and J by 5 bases, 5 bases remained unmatched. This CDR3 contains 13 residues. The germline V gene has CDR1 SGHTA and CDR2 FQGTGA.

In this sample, this clone turned up once. V and J are TRBV5-8 and TRBJ1-2; no definite D call. The CDR3 runs 11 residues. V was trimmed by 2 bases and J by 7 bases, leaving 6 bases between them. Germline CDR1 reads SGHTS; CDR2 reads YDEGEE. The CDR3, as DNA: TGTGCCAGCAGCTTAGAACTTGGCTACACCTTC. It codes for CASSLELGYTF.

This clone was seen only once. A read error may account for a junction end that differs from germline. The CDR3, as DNA: TGTGCCTGCAGGGAGTCGAACACCGGGGAGCTGTTTTTT. This encodes CACRESNTGELFF. The chain is built from TRBV7-3 and TRBJ2-2; tentatively, D is TRBD1 or TRBD2 (5 bases each). Germline V CDR1 and CDR2: SGHTA, FQGTGA. The CDR3 runs 13 residues.

The J gene is TRBJ1-2, the V gene TRBV3-1 (or the pseudogene TRBV3-2); D remains ambiguous. Germline V lookup: CDR1 LGHDT, CDR2 YNNKEL (reference sequence). CDR3 size: 13 residues. V lost 1 base and J lost 0, with 3 bases in between. In DNA form, the CDR3 reads TGTGCCAGCAGCCAAGGAGCTAACTATGGCTACACCTTC. Its translation: CASSQGANYGYTF.

The V and J genes are TRBV9 and TRBJ2-2, with 9 nucleotides matching TRBD2. CDR3 length: 15 amino acids. V gave up 2 bases and J gave up 5 bases; unmatched junction bases: 4. The V gene's germline CDR1 is SGDLS and CDR2 YYNGEE. The CDR3 reads CASSVPAGGTGELFF. Here the CDR3 DNA reads TGTGCCAGCAGCGTCCCAGCGGGGGGAACCGGGGAGCTGTTTTTT.

This clone has a single count. The CDR3 here is CASSPRTSGGLTDTQYF. In nucleotides, the CDR3 is TGTGCCAGCTCACCAAGGACTAGCGGGGGGCTGACAGATACGCAGTATTTT. This rearrangement joins TRBV18 to TRBJ2-3; 14 nucleotides agree with TRBD2. Germline V gene data show CDR1 as KGHSH and CDR2 as LQKENI. The CDR3 loop spans 17 amino acids. The J segment lost 3 bases and the V segment lost 2 bases, leaving 4 bases of the junction unmatched.

J is TRBJ2-2 and V is TRBV6-5; 7 nucleotides align to TRBD1. V lost 4 bases to trimming and J lost 3 bases; unmatched junction nucleotides: 5. Germline loops: CDR1 MNHEY, CDR2 SVGAGI. The CDR3 has 15 residues. CDR3 region: CASSLRGLDTGELFF. Written as DNA, the CDR3 is TGTGCCAGCAGTTTAAGGGGGCTGGACACCGGGGAGCTGTTTTTT.

V gene TRBV29-1 combines with J gene TRBJ2-7; TRBD1 matches at 8 bases. V gave up 4 bases and J gave up 4 bases; unmatched junction bases: 6. CDR1 and CDR2 (germline): SQVTM, ANQGSEA. This CDR3 contains 13 residues. CDR3: CSVGAGGGYEQYF. In DNA, the CDR3 is TGCAGCGTTGGGGCAGGGGGCGGATACGAGCAGTACTTC.

The CDR3, as DNA: TGTGCCACCAGCAGAGGGATTGGGACAGGGTTTTCGCTCTCCTACGAGCAGTACTTC. This translates into CATSRGIGTGFSLSYEQYF. This chain connects TRBV15 to TRBJ2-7; 9 positions match TRBD1. Looked up from germline, CDR1 is LNHNV and CDR2 is YYDKDF (reference sequence). The CDR3 loop spans 19 amino acids. V dropped 1 base and J dropped 0; count of bases not matched to a gene: 13.

This clone was found once. The V and J genes are TRBV29-1 and TRBJ2-6; D remains ambiguous. Germline V CDR1 and CDR2: SQVTM, ANQGSEA. Trimming took off 7 bases at V and 0 bases at J, with 4 bases between the two ends. The CDR3 consists of 12 residues. This CDR3 reads CSGVSGANVLTF. DNA of the CDR3: TGCAGCGGAGTCTCTGGGGCCAACGTCCTGACTTTC.

The genes are TRBV12-3 or TRBV12-4 and TRBJ1-4; D call uncertain. CDR3 size: 12 residues. Trimming removed 4 bases from V and 8 bases from J, with 8 bases in between. For the CDR3, the DNA is TGTGCCAGCAGTTCCGTGGCCGAAAAACTGTTTTTT. Its protein product is CASSSVAEKLFF.